Below are 8 T cell receptor beta chains sequenced from a single sample in a study of TIL therapy for anti-PD-1-resistant metastatic lung cancer. This sample's time point: pre-treatment sample, taken before nivolumab and TIL therapy. This was the immunoSEQ v3 assay. Sequenced by immunoSEQ multiplex PCR; TCRdb stores in-frame clones only, minus some. The table has tens of thousands of clones, roughly two thirds seen once. Sequences were derived from blood, sampled at baseline. The receptors shown here come from a person between 25 and 80 years old with non-small cell lung cancer.

This clone has just a few counts. The chain carries TRBV2 and TRBJ1-2, with a possible D match to TRBD1 (5 bases). Germline loops: CDR1 SNHLY, CDR2 FYNNEI. CDR3 size: 15 residues. V lost 2 bases to trimming and J lost 0 bases, with 10 bases between them. In DNA form, the CDR3 reads TGTGCCAGCAGTGAATTCGGAGGGGCTAACTATGGCTACACCTTC. It codes for CASSEFGGANYGYTF. The whole variable domain, remainder taken from reference TRBV2 and TRBJ1-2, is EPEVTQTPSHQVTQMGQEVILRCVPISNHLYFYWYRQILGQKVEFLVSFYNNEISEKSEIFDDQFSVERPDGSNFTLKIRSTKLEDSAMYFCASSEFGGANYGYTFGSGTRLTVV.

The rearrangement uses TRBV6-6 and TRBJ1-2, with 8 nucleotides matching TRBD1. CDR3 size: 16 residues. Trimming cost V 0 bases and J 4 bases; bases outside gene matches: 7. Germline V lookup: CDR1 MNHNY, CDR2 SVGAGI (reference sequence). The CDR3 loop reads CASSYSSGTGIYGYTF. The CDR3 DNA sequence: TGTGCCAGCAGTTACTCGTCGGGGACAGGCATCTATGGCTACACCTTC.

This clone was seen just once. The V call is TRBV30, the J call TRBJ2-7; the D gene is possibly TRBD2 (6 bases). The germline V gene encodes CDR1 GTSNPN and CDR2 SVGIG (reference sequence). The CDR3 sequence is 12 residues long. V lost 0 bases and J lost 9, with 12 bases in between. CDR3 coding DNA: TGTGCCTGGAGTGTGGGAGGTTTTGGGCAGTACTTC. As protein: CAWSVGGFGQYF.

The V and J genes are TRBV29-1 and TRBJ2-3; 11 nucleotides match TRBD2. The CDR3 runs to 15 residues. Unmatched junction bases numbered 7, after V lost 2 bases and J lost 6 bases. CDR1 and CDR2 (germline): SQVTM, ANQGSEA. CDR3 in DNA: TGCAGCGTTGAAAGTCTAGCGGGAGGTGGGGATACGCAGTATTTT. Protein: CSVESLAGGGDTQYF.

This clone was picked up a small number of times. The chain joins TRBV2 to TRBJ1-6; D unclear. Trimming cost V 6 bases and J 7 bases, with 7 bases left between them. Germline-derived CDR1 and CDR2 are SNHLY and FYNNEI. This CDR3 contains 12 residues. In DNA, the CDR3 is TGTGCCAGCAGACGGGAAAATTCACCCCTCCACTTT. Protein sequence: CASRRENSPLHF.

This clone came up a few times. The chain joins TRBV19 to TRBJ2-7; D may be TRBD1 or TRBD2 (6 bases each). Trimming shortened V by 6 bases and J by 9 bases, and 18 bases separated the two germline ends. This CDR3 region has 13 residues. Per the germline V gene, CDR1 is LNHDA and CDR2 is SQIVND (reference sequence). The CDR3 is CASSQPGGRGQYF. CDR3 DNA: TGTGCCAGTAGCCAACCCGGGGGCAGAGGGCAGTACTTC.

This clone has just a few counts. The junction and the germline gene differ at one end; a read error may be behind it. V usage is TRBV7-7 and J usage is TRBJ2-2, with D tentatively TRBD2 (6 bases). This CDR3 contains 18 residues. Germline V gene data show CDR1 as SSHAT and CDR2 as FNYEAQ (reference sequence). CDR3 protein: CASSLVPLALSNTGELFF. The DNA for the CDR3 is TGTGCTAGCAGCTTAGTTCCCCTAGCGCTTTCGAACACCGGGGAGCTGTTTTTT.

The chain employs TRBV18 and TRBJ2-5; D unresolved. Germline loops: CDR1 KGHSH, CDR2 LQKENI. V dropped 0 bases and J dropped 4 bases, with 6 bases sitting between them. There are 13 residues in the CDR3. The CDR3 region is CASSPPSAETQYF. The CDR3 coding sequence is TGTGCCAGCTCACCACCGAGTGCAGAGACCCAGTACTTC.